A single sample gave rise to the 15 T cell receptor beta chains below, sequenced in a study of regulatory T cells in long-lasting Graves disease. With iRepertoire HTBI primers and Arm-PCR of CDR3 regions, TCR beta libraries were built. TCRdb reprocessed the multiplex PCR reads with MiXCR, giving one entry per CDR3 protein. The table shows some 250,000 distinct CDR3 sequences, with around a sixth occurring only once. Time point meaning: newly diagnosed GD, antithyroid drugs for less than 3 months. The TCR library was made from RNA that had been extracted from PBMCs in TRIzol. The data also belong to a second study, concerning T cells in Graves' hyperthyroidism and ophthalmopathy.

The material was peripheral blood mononuclear cells (PBMCs), obtained at new diagnosis, from a patient treated with antithyroid drugs. Source of these receptors: a woman younger than 45 with Graves disease.

This clonotype was recorded many times. This chain joins TRBV10-1 and TRBJ1-5; the D gene is possibly TRBD1 (5 bases). Trimming left V 2 bases short and J 0 bases short, with 14 bases between. Germline V gene lookup returns CDR1 WNHNN and CDR2 SYGVQD (reference sequence). The CDR3 spans 17 residues. The CDR3 loop reads CASSETRQGYSNQPQHF. In DNA form, the CDR3 reads TGCGCCAGCAGTGAGACTAGGCAGGGATATAGCAATCAGCCCCAGCATTTT.

This clonotype appeared many times. The gene calls are TRBV7-2 and TRBJ2-2, with a possible D match to TRBD1 (6 bases). Germline CDR1 is SGHTA and CDR2 is FQGNSA. This CDR3 has 14 amino acids. V lost 5 bases and J 6 bases, leaving 13 bases between the germline ends. CDR3 residues: CASSPTGFSGELFF. The CDR3 DNA is TGTGCCAGCAGCCCGACAGGTTTCTCCGGGGAGCTGTTTTTT.

This clonotype was observed at least ten times. J is TRBJ1-2 and V is TRBV9; D remains ambiguous. Germline V gene sequence: CDR1 SGDLS, CDR2 YYNGEE. The CDR3 runs to 14 residues. Trimming cost V 0 bases and J 6 bases, with 12 bases left between them. CDR3 region: CASSVEYSAHGYTF. The DNA for the CDR3 is TGTGCCAGCAGCGTAGAATACAGCGCCCATGGCTACACCTTC. Looking up the rest from reference TRBV9 and TRBJ1-2 gives the full variable domain: DSGVTQTPKHLITATGQRVTLRCSPRSGDLSVYWYQQSLDQGLQFLIQYYNGEERAKGNILERFSAQQFPDLHSELNLSSLELGDSALYFCASSVEYSAHGYTFGSGTRLTVV.

This clonotype was found many times. The genes are TRBV10-3 and TRBJ1-1; D uncertain. V shed 7 bases and J shed 4 bases, with 19 bases lying between them. There are 15 residues in the CDR3. Germline V gene sequence: CDR1 ENHRY, CDR2 SYGVKD. This chain's CDR3 is CAIKSADGHVTEAFF. The CDR3 coding sequence is TGTGCCATCAAAAGCGCAGACGGGCACGTCACTGAAGCTTTCTTT.

This clonotype was observed many times. The rearrangement links TRBV6-1 to TRBJ1-1; perhaps TRBD1 as D (5 bases). V shed 6 bases and J shed 1 base, with 15 bases lying between them. Germline V gene lookup returns CDR1 MNHNS and CDR2 SASEGT. The CDR3 runs to 15 residues. The CDR3 sequence is CASSLLGRRNTEAFF. In DNA form, the CDR3 reads TGTGCCAGCAGCCTGTTGGGACGGAGGAACACTGAAGCTTTCTTT.

This clonotype was observed at least ten times. This chain uses TRBV15 with TRBJ2-5, with 7 bases fitting TRBD1. CDR1 is LNHNV and CDR2 is YYDKDF in the germline V gene (reference sequence). With V trimmed by 0 bases and J by 5 bases, 6 bases remained unmatched. This CDR3 region has 15 residues. The CDR3: CATSRERAGGETQYF. CDR3 DNA sequence: TGTGCCACCAGCAGAGAACGAGCAGGGGGTGAGACCCAGTACTTC. The complete variable domain, with remaining parts taken from reference TRBV15 and TRBJ2-5, reads DAMVIQNPRYQVTQFGKPVTLSCSQTLNHNVMYWYQQKSSQAPKLLFHYYDKDFNNEADTPDNFQSRRPNTSFCFLDIRSPGLGDTAMYLCATSRERAGGETQYFGPGTRLLVL.

This clonotype was counted at least ten times. The J gene is TRBJ2-5, the V gene TRBV7-2; D is unclear. Trimming left V 3 bases short and J 4 bases short, with 9 bases between. CDR3 length: 13 amino acids. CDR1 and CDR2 (germline): SGHTA, FQGNSA. The CDR3 region is CASSLDIRETQYF. The CDR3 DNA reads TGTGCCAGCAGCTTGGATATCCGAGAGACCCAGTACTTC.

Worth noting for this clonotype: A read error is possible here, since a much larger clone lies one base away. This sequence joins TRBV29-1 and TRBJ1-1; tentative D call: TRBD1 (6 bases). This CDR3 comprises 17 residues. V dropped 6 bases and J dropped 2 bases, with 25 bases sitting between them. Germline V gene data show CDR1 as SQVTM and CDR2 as ANQGSEA. In DNA form, the CDR3 reads TGCAGCGTAGATGGACAGAAACGGAGGTGGGTAAACACTGAAGCTTTCTTT. This gives the protein CSVDGQKRRWVNTEAFF.

A note on this clonotype: This may arise from a read error, as a much more abundant clone is one base away. The rearrangement links TRBV6-2 or TRBV6-3 to TRBJ1-1; D gene uncertain. Germline V gives CDR1 MNHEY, CDR2 SVGEGT. V dropped 5 bases and J dropped 4 bases, with 20 bases sitting between them. This CDR3 has 16 amino acids. CDR3 DNA sequence: TGTGCCAGCAGTCCCGGACCTCTTATCAGGAGCACTGAAGCTTTCTTT. Its translation is CASSPGPLIRSTEAFF.

The chain couples TRBV19 to TRBJ1-2, with 7 bases that match TRBD1. Losses at the gene ends were 5 bases for V and 2 bases for J; bases not matched to a gene: 5. The length of the CDR3 is 14 residues. Germline V CDR1 and CDR2: LNHDA, SQIVND (reference sequence). CDR3 sequence (DNA): TGTGCCAGTAGTTTTTCGGGACAGAACTATGGCTACACCTTC. Amino acids: CASSFSGQNYGYTF.

This clonotype showed up just a few times. This chain connects TRBV7-9 to TRBJ1-4, with TRBD1 as a possible D gene (6 bases). This CDR3 spans 15 amino acids. In germline, CDR1 is SEHNR, CDR2 FQNEAQ (reference sequence). Between the trimmed V and J ends, which lost 5 bases and 7 bases, there was a span of 17 bases. The CDR3 region is CASSPTQGRGEKLFF. The CDR3, as DNA: TGTGCCAGCAGCCCAACACAGGGTCGGGGTGAAAAACTGTTTTTT.

This clonotype showed up many times. Sequence at one end of the junction differs from germline and may be a read error. This chain uses TRBV5-1 with TRBJ2-7, with TRBD1 matching 9 bases. The CDR3 runs to 14 residues. Germline V lookup: CDR1 SGHRS, CDR2 YFSETQ. CDR3 in DNA: TGTGCCAGCAGCCCGACAGGGGGGAGCTACGAGCAGTACTTC. This translates into CASSPTGGSYEQYF. The full variable domain, rest sourced from reference TRBV5-1 and TRBJ2-7, is KAGVTQTPRYLIKTRGQQVTLSCSPISGHRSVSWYQQTPGQGLQFLFEYFSETQRNKGNFPGRFSGRQFSNSRSEMNVSTLELGDSALYLCASSPTGGSYEQYFGPGTRLTVT.

This clonotype was seen at least ten times. This sequence joins TRBV11-2 and TRBJ1-1; D not certain. This CDR3 has 13 amino acids. Germline assignment: CDR1 SGHAT and CDR2 FQNNGV. The V end was cut by 2 bases, the J end by 3 bases, with 7 bases between. The CDR3 is CASSLNSDTEAFF. The CDR3 DNA follows: TGTGCCAGCAGCTTAAACAGCGACACTGAAGCTTTCTTT.

This clonotype was seen repeatedly, ten times or more. The chain carries TRBV7-2 and TRBJ1-2, with D maybe TRBD1 (5 bases). CDR1 SGHTA and CDR2 FQGNSA come from the germline V gene. This CDR3 has 15 residues. V gave up 3 bases and J gave up 3 bases, with 14 bases separating them. As DNA, the CDR3 is TGTGCCAGCAGCTTCGAGACAGAAGTCTACTATGGCTACACCTTC. Encoded protein: CASSFETEVYYGYTF.

This clonotype occurred many times. The genes are TRBV12-3 or TRBV12-4 and TRBJ1-5; the D is unclear. V lost 5 bases to trimming and J lost 2 bases, with 10 bases between them. The CDR3 contains 14 residues. The chain's CDR3 is CASSRMDRNQPQHF. CDR3 coding DNA: TGTGCCAGCAGTCGTATGGACCGCAATCAGCCCCAGCATTTT.